A single sample is the source of the 2 T cell receptor beta chains below, sequenced in a study of beta chain features in type 1 diabetes. Sequencing targeted expressed TCRB transcripts, as all isolated RNA had been reverse transcribed. The protocol was immunoSEQ multiplex PCR, while the TCRdb copy is restricted to in-frame clones and leaves out a portion. In the table there are around 320,000 clones, approximately 14% of which are singletons. Specimen: central memory CD4+ T cells from blood. The receptors derive from a man aged 25-40 years in good health.

This clone turned up a few times. V gene TRBV28 combines with J gene TRBJ2-7; the D call may be TRBD1 or TRBD2 (5 bases each). This CDR3 spans 12 amino acids. Per germline, CDR1 MDHEN and CDR2 SYDVKM. With 3 bases removed from V and 6 bases from J, the gap between germline ends came to 9 bases. The CDR3, as DNA: TGTGCCAGCAGTTTTGGGACGGGCGAGCAGTACGTC. This encodes CASSFGTGEQYV.

Remarks on this clone: One junction end disagrees with the germline gene, perhaps due to a read error. The chain joins TRBV4-1 to TRBJ2-3; the match to TRBD2 covers 11 bases. The CDR3 contains 18 residues. Germline CDR1 reads MGHRA; CDR2 reads YSYEKL. In nucleotides, the CDR3 is TGCGCCAGCAGCCAGACGCCCAGACTAGCGGGGAGCACAGATACGCGGTATTTT. Protein sequence: CASSQTPRLAGSTDTRYF.